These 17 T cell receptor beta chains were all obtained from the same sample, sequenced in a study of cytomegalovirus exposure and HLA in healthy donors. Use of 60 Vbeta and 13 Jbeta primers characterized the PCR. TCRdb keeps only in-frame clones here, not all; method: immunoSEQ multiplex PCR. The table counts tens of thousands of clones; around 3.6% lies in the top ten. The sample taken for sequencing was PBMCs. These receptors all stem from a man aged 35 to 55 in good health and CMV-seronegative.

CDR3 sequence (DNA): TGTGCCAGCAGGCGGGATAGCAATCAGCCCCAGCATTTT. The encoded protein is CASRRDSNQPQHF. V usage is TRBV6-6 and J usage is TRBJ1-5; D remains ambiguous. The CDR3 consists of 13 residues. Germline V lookup: CDR1 MNHNY, CDR2 SVGAGI (reference sequence). V dropped 6 bases and J dropped 0 bases, with 6 bases sitting between them.

The CDR3 DNA follows: TGTGCCAGTAGTATAAGCTCCGGGACAGCAGAAGCTTTCTTT. Protein product: CASSISSGTAEAFF. The chain is built from TRBV19 and TRBJ1-1, with 7 nucleotides matching TRBD1. This CDR3 region has 14 residues. From germline, CDR1 is LNHDA and CDR2 SQIVND (reference sequence). J was trimmed by 8 bases and V by 2 bases; bases with no gene match: 8.

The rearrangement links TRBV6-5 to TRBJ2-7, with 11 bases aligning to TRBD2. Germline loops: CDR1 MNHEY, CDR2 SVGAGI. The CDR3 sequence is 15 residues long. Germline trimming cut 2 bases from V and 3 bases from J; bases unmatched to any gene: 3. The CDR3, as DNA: TGTGCCAGCAGTTACACGGGACTAGCGGTCTACGAGCAGTACTTC. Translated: CASSYTGLAVYEQYF.

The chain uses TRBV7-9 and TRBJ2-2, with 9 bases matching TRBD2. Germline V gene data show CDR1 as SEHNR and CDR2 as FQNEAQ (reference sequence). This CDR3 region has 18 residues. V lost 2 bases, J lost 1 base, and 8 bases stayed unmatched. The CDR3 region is CASSLNRGLAENTGELFF. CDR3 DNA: TGTGCCAGCAGCTTAAACAGGGGACTAGCAGAGAACACCGGGGAGCTGTTTTTT.

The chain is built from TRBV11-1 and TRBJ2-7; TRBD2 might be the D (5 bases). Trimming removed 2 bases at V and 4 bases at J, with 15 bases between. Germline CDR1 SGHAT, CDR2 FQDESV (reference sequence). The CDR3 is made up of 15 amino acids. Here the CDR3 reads CASSLNLGEGYEQYF. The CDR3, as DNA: TGTGCCAGCAGCTTAAATTTGGGAGAGGGATACGAGCAGTACTTC. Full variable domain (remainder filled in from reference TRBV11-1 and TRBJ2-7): EAEVAQSPRYKITEKSQAVAFWCDPISGHATLYWYRQILGQGPELLVQFQDESVVDDSQLPKDRFSAERLKGVDSTLKIQPAELGDSAMYLCASSLNLGEGYEQYFGPGTRLTVT.

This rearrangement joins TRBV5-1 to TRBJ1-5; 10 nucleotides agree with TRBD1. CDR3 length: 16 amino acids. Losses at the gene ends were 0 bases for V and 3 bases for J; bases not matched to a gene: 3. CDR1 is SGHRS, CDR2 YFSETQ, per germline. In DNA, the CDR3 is TGCGCCAGCAGCTTGGGACAGGGGGCCGACAATCAGCCCCAGCATTTT. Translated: CASSLGQGADNQPQHF.

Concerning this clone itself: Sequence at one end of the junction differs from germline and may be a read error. In nucleotides, the CDR3 is TGTGCCGGGAGTGTACTAAATCAGGGGGAGACTGAAGCTTTCTTT. As protein: CAGSVLNQGETEAFF. The J gene is TRBJ1-1, the V gene TRBV30, with 7 bases matching TRBD1. Germline values: CDR1 GTSNPN, CDR2 SVGIG (reference sequence). The length of the CDR3 is 15 residues.

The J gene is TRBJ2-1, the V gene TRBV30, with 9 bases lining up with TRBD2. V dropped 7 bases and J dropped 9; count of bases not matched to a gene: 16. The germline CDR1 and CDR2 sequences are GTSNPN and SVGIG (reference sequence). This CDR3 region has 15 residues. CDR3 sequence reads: CAFPRPAGGNIEQFF. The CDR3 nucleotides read TGTGCCTTCCCTCGGCCAGCGGGAGGAAACATTGAGCAGTTCTTC.

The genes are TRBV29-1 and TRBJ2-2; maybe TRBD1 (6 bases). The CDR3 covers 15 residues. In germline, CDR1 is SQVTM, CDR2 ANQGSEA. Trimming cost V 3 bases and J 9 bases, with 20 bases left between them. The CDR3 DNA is TGCAGCGTTGAGGGAACAGGGTTGGTTTCCCGGGAGCTGTTTTTT. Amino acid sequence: CSVEGTGLVSRELFF.

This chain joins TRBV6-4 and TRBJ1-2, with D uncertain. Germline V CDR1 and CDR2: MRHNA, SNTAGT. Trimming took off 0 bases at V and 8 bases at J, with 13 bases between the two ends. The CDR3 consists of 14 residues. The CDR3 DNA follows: TGTGCCAGCAGTGACTCGTCCCGGGGAGGAGGCTACACCTTC. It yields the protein CASSDSSRGGGYTF.

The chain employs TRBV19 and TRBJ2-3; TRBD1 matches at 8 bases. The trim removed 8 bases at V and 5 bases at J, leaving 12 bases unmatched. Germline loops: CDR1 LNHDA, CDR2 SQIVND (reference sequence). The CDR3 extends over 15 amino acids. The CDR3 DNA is TGTGCCAGTCAGAAACGGACAGGGCTGGTAGATACGCAGTATTTT. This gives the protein CASQKRTGLVDTQYF.

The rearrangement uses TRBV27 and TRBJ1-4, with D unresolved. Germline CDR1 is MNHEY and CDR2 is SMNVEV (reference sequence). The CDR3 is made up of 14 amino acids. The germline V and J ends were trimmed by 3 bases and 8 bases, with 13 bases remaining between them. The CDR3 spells CASSLAGKEEKLFF. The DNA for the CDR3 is TGTGCCAGCAGTTTGGCGGGGAAGGAGGAAAAACTGTTTTTT. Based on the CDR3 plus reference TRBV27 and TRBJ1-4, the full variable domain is EAQVTQNPRYLITVTGKKLTVTCSQNMNHEYMSWYRQDPGLGLRQIYYSMNVEVTDKGDVPEGYKVSRKEKRNFPLILESPSPNQTSLYFCASSLAGKEEKLFFGSGTQLSVL.

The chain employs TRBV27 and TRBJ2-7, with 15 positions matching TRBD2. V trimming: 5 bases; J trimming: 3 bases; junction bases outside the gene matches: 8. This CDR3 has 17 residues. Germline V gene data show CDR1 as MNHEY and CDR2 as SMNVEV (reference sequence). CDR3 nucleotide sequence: TGTGCCAGCAGTCCGACCCCGGGACTAGCGGGAGGCTACGAGCAGTACTTC. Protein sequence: CASSPTPGLAGGYEQYF.

The CDR3 sequence is CASSPGLAGGPGTQYF. CDR3 DNA: TGTGCCAGCAGTCCCGGACTAGCGGGAGGGCCGGGGACCCAGTACTTC. The chain employs TRBV27 and TRBJ2-5; 15 bases agree with TRBD2. Germline CDR1 MNHEY, CDR2 SMNVEV (reference sequence). V was clipped by 5 bases and J by 7 bases; unmatched bases: 8. The CDR3 is made up of 16 amino acids.

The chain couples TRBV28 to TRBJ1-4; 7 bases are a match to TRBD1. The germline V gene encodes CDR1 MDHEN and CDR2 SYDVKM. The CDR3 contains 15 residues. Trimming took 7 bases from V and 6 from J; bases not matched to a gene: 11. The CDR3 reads CASKPGRQGHEKLFF. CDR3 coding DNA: TGTGCCAGCAAACCCGGTCGACAGGGCCATGAAAAACTGTTTTTT. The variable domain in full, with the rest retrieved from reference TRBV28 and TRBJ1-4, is DVKVTQSSRYLVKRTGEKVFLECVQDMDHENMFWYRQDPGLGLRLIYFSYDVKMKEKGDIPEGYSVSREKKERFSLILESASTNQTSMYLCASKPGRQGHEKLFFGSGTQLSVL.

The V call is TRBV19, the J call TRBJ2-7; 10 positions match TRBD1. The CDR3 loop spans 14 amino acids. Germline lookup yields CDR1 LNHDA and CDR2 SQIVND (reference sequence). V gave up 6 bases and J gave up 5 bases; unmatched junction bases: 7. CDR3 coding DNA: TGTGCCAGTAGGCCCGGGACAGGGGTTGACGAGCAGTACTTC. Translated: CASRPGTGVDEQYF.

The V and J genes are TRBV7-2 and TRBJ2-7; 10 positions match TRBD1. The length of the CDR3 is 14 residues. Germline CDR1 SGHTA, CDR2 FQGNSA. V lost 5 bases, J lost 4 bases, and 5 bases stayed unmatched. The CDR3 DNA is TGTGCCAGCAGCACGGGACAGGGGCAATACGAGCAGTACTTC. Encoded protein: CASSTGQGQYEQYF.